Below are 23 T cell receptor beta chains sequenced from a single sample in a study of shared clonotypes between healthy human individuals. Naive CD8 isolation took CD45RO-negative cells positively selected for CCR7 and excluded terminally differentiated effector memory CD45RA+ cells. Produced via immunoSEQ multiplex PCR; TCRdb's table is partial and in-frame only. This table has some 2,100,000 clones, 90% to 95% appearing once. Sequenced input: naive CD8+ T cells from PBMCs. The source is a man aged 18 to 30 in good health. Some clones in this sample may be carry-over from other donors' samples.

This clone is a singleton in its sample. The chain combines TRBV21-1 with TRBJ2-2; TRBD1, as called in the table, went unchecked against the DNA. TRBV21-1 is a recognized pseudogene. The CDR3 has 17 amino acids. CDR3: CASSKGGIGSYTGELFF. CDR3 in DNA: TGTGCCAGCAGCAAAGGGGGCATAGGATCTTACACCGGGGAGCTGTTTTTT.

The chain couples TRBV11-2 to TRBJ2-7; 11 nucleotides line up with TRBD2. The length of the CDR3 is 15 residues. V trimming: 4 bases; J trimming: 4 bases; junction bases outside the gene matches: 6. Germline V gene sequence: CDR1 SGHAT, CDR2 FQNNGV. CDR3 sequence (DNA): TGTGCCAGCAGCTACGGGACTAGCGGAAATTACGAGCAGTACTTC. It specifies CASSYGTSGNYEQYF.

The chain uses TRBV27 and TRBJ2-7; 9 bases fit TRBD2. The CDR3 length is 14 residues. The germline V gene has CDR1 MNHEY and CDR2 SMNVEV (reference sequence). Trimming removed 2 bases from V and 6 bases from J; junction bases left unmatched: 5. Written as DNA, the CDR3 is TGTGCCAGCAGTTTAGTAGCGGGAGTGGCCGAGCAGTACTTC. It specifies CASSLVAGVAEQYF.

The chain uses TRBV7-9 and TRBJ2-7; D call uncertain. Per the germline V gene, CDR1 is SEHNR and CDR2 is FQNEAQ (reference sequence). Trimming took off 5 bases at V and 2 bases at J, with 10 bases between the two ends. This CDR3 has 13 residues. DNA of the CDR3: TGTGCCAGCAGCCCCTTGGAAGCCTACGAGCAGTACTTC. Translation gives CASSPLEAYEQYF.

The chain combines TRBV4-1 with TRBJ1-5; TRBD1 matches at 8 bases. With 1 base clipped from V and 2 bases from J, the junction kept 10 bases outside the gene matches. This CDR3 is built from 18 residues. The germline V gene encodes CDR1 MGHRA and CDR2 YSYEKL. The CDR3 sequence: CASSQGDRGVVGNQPQHF. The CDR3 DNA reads TGCGCCAGCAGCCAAGGTGACAGGGGTGTTGTGGGCAATCAGCCCCAGCATTTT.

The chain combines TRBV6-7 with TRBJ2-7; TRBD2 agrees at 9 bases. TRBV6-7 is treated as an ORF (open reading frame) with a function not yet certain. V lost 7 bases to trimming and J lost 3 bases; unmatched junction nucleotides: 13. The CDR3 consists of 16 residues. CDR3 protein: CASTAIAGERVYEQYF. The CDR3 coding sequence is TGTGCCAGCACCGCGATAGCGGGAGAGCGGGTCTACGAGCAGTACTTC.

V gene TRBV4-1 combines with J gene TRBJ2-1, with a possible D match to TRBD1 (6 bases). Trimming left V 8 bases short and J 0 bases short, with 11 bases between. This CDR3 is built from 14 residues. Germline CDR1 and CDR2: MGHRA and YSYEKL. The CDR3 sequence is CASESDSSYNEQFF. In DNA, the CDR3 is TGCGCCAGCGAGTCGGACAGCTCCTACAATGAGCAGTTCTTC.

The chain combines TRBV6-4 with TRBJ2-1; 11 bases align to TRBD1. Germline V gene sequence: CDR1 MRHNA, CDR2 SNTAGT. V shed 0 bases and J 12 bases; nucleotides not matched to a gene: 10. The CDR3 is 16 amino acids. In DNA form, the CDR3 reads TGTGCCAGCAGTGACTCGAAGGACAGGGGGCGCTTAGGGCAGTTCTTC. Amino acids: CASSDSKDRGRLGQFF.

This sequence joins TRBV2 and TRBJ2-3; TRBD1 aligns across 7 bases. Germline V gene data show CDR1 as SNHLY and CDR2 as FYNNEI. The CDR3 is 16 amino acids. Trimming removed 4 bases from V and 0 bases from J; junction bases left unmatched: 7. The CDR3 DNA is TGTGCCAGCAGTGGGGACAGTTTGACTAGCACAGATACGCAGTATTTT. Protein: CASSGDSLTSTDTQYF.

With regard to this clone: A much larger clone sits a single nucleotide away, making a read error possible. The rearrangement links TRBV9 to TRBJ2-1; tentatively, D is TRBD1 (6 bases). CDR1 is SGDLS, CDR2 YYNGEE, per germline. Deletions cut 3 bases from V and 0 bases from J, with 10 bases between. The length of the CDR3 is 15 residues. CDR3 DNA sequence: TGTGCCAGCAGCGCGGGGACAAGCTCCTACAATGAGCAGTTCTTC. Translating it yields CASSAGTSSYNEQFF.

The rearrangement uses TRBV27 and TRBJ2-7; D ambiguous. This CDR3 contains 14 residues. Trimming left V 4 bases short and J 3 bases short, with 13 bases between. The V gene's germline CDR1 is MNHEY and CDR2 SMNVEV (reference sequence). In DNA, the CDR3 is TGTGCCAGCAGTTCAAACGATGAGAACTACGAGCAGTACTTC. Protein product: CASSSNDENYEQYF.

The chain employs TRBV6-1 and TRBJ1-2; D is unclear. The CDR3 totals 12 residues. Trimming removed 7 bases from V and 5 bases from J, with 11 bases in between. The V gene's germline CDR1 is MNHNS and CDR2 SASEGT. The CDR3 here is CASTVGGYGYTF. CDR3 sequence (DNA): TGTGCCAGCACGGTTGGCGGGTATGGCTACACCTTC.

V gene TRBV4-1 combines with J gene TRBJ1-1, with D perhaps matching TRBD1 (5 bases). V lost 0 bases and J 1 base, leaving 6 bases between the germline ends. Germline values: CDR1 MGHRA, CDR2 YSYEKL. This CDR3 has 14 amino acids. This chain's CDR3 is CASSQEGENTEAFF. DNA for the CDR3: TGCGCCAGCAGCCAAGAGGGGGAGAACACTGAAGCTTTCTTT.

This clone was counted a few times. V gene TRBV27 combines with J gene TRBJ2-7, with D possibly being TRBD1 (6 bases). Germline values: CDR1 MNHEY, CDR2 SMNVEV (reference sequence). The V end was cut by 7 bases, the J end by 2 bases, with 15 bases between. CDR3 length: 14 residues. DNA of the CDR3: TGTGCCAGCAACAATAGGGGGACAACCTACGAGCAGTACTTC. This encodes CASNNRGTTYEQYF.

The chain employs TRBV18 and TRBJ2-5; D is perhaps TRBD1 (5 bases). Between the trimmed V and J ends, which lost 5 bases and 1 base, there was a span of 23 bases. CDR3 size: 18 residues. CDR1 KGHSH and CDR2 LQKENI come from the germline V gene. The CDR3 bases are TGTGCCAGCTCAACCACGGCAGGGCCGGGCCCCCCCCAAGAGACCCAGTACTTC. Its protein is CASSTTAGPGPPQETQYF.

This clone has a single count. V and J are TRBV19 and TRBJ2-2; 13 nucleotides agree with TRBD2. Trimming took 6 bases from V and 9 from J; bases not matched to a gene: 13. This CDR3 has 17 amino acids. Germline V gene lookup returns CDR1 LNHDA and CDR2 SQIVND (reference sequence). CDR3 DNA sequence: TGTGCCAGTAGGCCAAACGGACTAGCGGGAGCCAACCGGGAGCTGTTTTTT. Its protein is CASRPNGLAGANRELFF.

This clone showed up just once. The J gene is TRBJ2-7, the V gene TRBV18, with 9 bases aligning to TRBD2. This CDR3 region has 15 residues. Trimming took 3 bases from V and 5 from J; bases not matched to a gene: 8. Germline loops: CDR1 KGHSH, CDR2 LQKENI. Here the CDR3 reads CASSPGASGIDEQYF. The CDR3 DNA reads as TGTGCCAGCTCACCTGGGGCTAGCGGGATCGACGAGCAGTACTTC.

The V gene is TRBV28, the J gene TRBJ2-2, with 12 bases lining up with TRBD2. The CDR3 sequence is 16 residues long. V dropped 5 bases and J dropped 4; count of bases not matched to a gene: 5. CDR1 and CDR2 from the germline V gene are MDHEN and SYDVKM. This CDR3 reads CASSIPGLAGTGELFF. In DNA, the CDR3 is TGTGCCAGCAGTATCCCGGGACTAGCGGGCACCGGGGAGCTGTTTTTT.

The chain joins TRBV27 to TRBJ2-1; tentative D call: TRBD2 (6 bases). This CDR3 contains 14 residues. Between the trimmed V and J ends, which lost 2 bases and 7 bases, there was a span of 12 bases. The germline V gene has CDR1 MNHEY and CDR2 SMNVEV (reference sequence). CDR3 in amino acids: CASSLVGGRNEQFF. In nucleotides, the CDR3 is TGTGCCAGCAGTTTAGTGGGGGGACGGAATGAGCAGTTCTTC.

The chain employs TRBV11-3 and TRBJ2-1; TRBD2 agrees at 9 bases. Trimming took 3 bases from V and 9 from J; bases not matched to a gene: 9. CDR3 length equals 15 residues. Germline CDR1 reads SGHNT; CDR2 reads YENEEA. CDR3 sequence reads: CASSLRREGVVEQFF. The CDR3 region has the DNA TGTGCCAGCAGCTTGAGGCGGGAGGGGGTGGTTGAGCAGTTCTTC.

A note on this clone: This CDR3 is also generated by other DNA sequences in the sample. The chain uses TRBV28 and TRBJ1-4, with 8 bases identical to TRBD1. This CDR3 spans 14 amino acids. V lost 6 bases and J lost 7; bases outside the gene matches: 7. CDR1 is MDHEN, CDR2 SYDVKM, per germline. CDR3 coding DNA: TGTGCCAGCAGCCCCGGGACAGGTTTTGAAAAACTGTTTTTT. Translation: CASSPGTGFEKLFF.

The CDR3 region has the DNA TGTGCCTGGACCGATGGGCAGGGTGGGAGCTATGGCTACACCTTC. Translated: CAWTDGQGGSYGYTF. The J gene is TRBJ1-2, the V gene TRBV7-9, with D possibly being TRBD1 (5 bases). The length of the CDR3 is 15 residues. Between the trimmed V and J ends, which lost 11 bases and 4 bases, there was a span of 23 bases. Germline V gene lookup returns CDR1 SEHNR and CDR2 FQNEAQ (reference sequence).

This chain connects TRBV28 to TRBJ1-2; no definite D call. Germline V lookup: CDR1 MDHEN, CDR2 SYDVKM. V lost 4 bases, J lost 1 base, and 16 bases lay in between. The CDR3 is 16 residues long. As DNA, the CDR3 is TGTGCCAGCAGTTCTCCCCAACGGGATTTTAACTATGGCTACACCTTC. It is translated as CASSSPQRDFNYGYTF.